The 16 T cell receptor beta chains reported below all come from one sample, sequenced in a study of regulatory T cells in long-lasting Graves disease. This sample's time point: newly diagnosed GD, antithyroid drugs for less than 3 months. With RNA extracted from PBMCs as input, the TCR library was made. According to the study, TCR beta libraries were built with iRepertoire HTBI primers and CDR3-region Arm-PCR. TCRdb reprocessed the multiplex PCR reads via MiXCR and lists one record per CDR3 protein. The data show about 400,000 distinct CDR3 sequences, 16% seen once. The data also belong to a second study, concerning T cells in Graves' hyperthyroidism and ophthalmopathy.

The source material was peripheral blood mononuclear cells (PBMCs), sampled at new diagnosis, from a patient treated with antithyroid drugs. Receptors were obtained from a woman aged 18-35 years with Graves disease.

This clonotype showed up many times. The chain has TRBV2 and TRBJ2-7, with 11 positions matching TRBD2. CDR1 and CDR2 from the germline V gene are SNHLY and FYNNEI. V was clipped by 5 bases and J by 3 bases; unmatched bases: 3. The CDR3 consists of 14 residues. The CDR3 is CASSMGLAVYEQYF. In DNA form, the CDR3 reads TGTGCCAGCAGTATGGGACTAGCGGTCTACGAGCAGTACTTC.

This clonotype was found a few times. Just one base apart from a much larger clone, this may be a read error. This chain connects TRBV2 to TRBJ2-3; TRBD2 matches 11 bases. Looked up from germline, CDR1 is SNHLY and CDR2 is FYNNEI. The CDR3 sequence is 12 residues long. The CDR3 here is CSLAGGSYTQYF. The CDR3, as DNA: TGTAGCCTAGCGGGAGGTTCATATACGCAGTATTTT.

The chain is built from TRBV9 and TRBJ1-5; D call uncertain. The CDR3 spans 13 residues. Per germline, CDR1 SGDLS and CDR2 YYNGEE. V was pared by 3 bases and J by 2 bases, with 6 bases between. CDR3 sequence (DNA): TGTGCCAGCAGCGGGGTGGGCAATCAGCCCCAGCATTTT. Its protein is CASSGVGNQPQHF.

This clonotype occurred a few times. The chain carries TRBV6-1 and TRBJ2-2; 9 nucleotides agree with TRBD2. J gave up 4 bases and V 3 bases, and 3 bases lay outside the gene matches. From germline, CDR1 is MNHNS and CDR2 SASEGT. CDR3 size: 15 residues. CDR3 sequence reads: CASSDGSGGTGELFF. The CDR3 DNA reads as TGTGCCAGCAGTGACGGTAGCGGGGGCACCGGGGAGCTGTTTTTT.

The CDR3 DNA follows: TGTGCCAGTAGTATAGGCCCGGGGGTGGAGGATGGCTACACCTTC. Protein sequence: CASSIGPGVEDGYTF. This rearrangement joins TRBV19 to TRBJ1-2; D perhaps matches TRBD1 (5 bases). The CDR3 consists of 15 residues. Germline-derived CDR1 and CDR2 are LNHDA and SQIVND (reference sequence). V gave up 1 base and J gave up 6 bases, with 15 bases separating them.

The chain has TRBV28 and TRBJ1-5; tentatively, D is TRBD1 (5 bases). The CDR3 contains 15 residues. Germline V gives CDR1 MDHEN, CDR2 SYDVKM. V gave up 1 base and J gave up 11 bases, with 18 bases separating them. CDR3 protein: CASSLSAGDAGAQHF. In nucleotides, the CDR3 is TGTGCCAGCAGTTTATCAGCCGGGGACGCCGGGGCCCAGCATTTT.

This clonotype occurred many times. This chain uses TRBV6-1 with TRBJ2-3, with a possible D match to TRBD2 (6 bases). The CDR3 is 14 amino acids. Trimming took 4 bases from V and 2 from J, leaving 10 bases between them. The germline gives CDR1 MNHNS, CDR2 SASEGT. CDR3 in amino acids: CASSGWGVTDTQYF. The DNA for the CDR3 is TGTGCCAGCAGTGGATGGGGGGTCACAGATACGCAGTATTTT.

The CDR3 loop reads CASSETGRGTEAFF. The CDR3 DNA follows: TGCGCCAGCAGCGAGACAGGACGTGGGACTGAAGCTTTCTTT. V usage is TRBV5-1 and J usage is TRBJ1-1, with D perhaps TRBD1 (6 bases). Germline V gene lookup returns CDR1 SGHRS and CDR2 YFSETQ. V was pared by 4 bases and J by 5 bases, with 15 bases between. CDR3 length equals 14 residues. The full variable domain, completed using reference TRBV5-1 and TRBJ1-1, is KAGVTQTPRYLIKTRGQQVTLSCSPISGHRSVSWYQQTPGQGLQFLFEYFSETQRNKGNFPGRFSGRQFSNSRSEMNVSTLELGDSALYLCASSETGRGTEAFFGQGTRLTVV.

This clonotype came up many times. This chain connects TRBV5-1 to TRBJ2-7; D gene uncertain. V lost 0 bases, J lost 2 bases, and 9 bases lay in between. CDR3 length equals 14 residues. Germline V gives CDR1 SGHRS, CDR2 YFSETQ. As DNA, the CDR3 is TGCGCCAGCAGCTTGGATGGCCAAACCTACGAGCAGTACTTC. It is translated as CASSLDGQTYEQYF.

The rearrangement joins TRBV29-1 to TRBJ1-2; D is unclear. The CDR3 is 12 amino acids. V gave up 2 bases and J gave up 3 bases, with 7 bases separating them. Germline values: CDR1 SQVTM, CDR2 ANQGSEA. Written as DNA, the CDR3 is TGCAGCGTTGAACCGGGATACTATGGCTACACCTTC. It specifies CSVEPGYYGYTF.

For this clonotype: This may come from a read error, since a much larger clone is one base off. This chain links TRBV6-1 with TRBJ1-1; no clear D. This CDR3 has 13 amino acids. V gave up 5 bases and J gave up 3 bases, with 10 bases separating them. Looked up from germline, CDR1 is MNHNS and CDR2 is SASEGT. This CDR3 is CASSKLQYTEAFF. CDR3 bases: TGTGCCAGCAGTAAGTTACAGTACACTGAAGCTTTCTTT.

The chain links TRBV12-3 or TRBV12-4 to TRBJ1-2, with TRBD1 matching over 9 bases. This CDR3 region has 15 residues. The J segment lost 5 bases and the V segment lost 5 bases, leaving 9 bases of the junction unmatched. This chain's CDR3 is CASSIDRGAAYGYTF. The DNA of the CDR3 is TGTGCCAGCAGTATCGACAGGGGGGCCGCATATGGCTACACCTTC.

This clonotype was observed at least ten times. The J gene is TRBJ1-5, the V gene TRBV18, with 10 nucleotides matching TRBD1. The V segment lost 3 bases and the J segment 2 bases; nucleotides outside the gene matches: 4. CDR1 and CDR2 (germline): KGHSH, LQKENI. There are 16 residues in the CDR3. The CDR3 region has the DNA TGTGCCAGCTCACCTGACAGGGGGCAAGGCAATCAGCCCCAGCATTTT. Translating gives CASSPDRGQGNQPQHF. Full variable domain (outside the CDR3, taken from reference TRBV18 and TRBJ1-5): NAGVMQNPRHLVRRRGQEARLRCSPMKGHSHVYWYRQLPEEGLKFMVYLQKENIIDESGMPKERFSAEFPKEGPSILRIQQVVRGDSAAYFCASSPDRGQGNQPQHFGDGTRLSIL.

J is TRBJ2-5 and V is TRBV19; 8 nucleotides align to TRBD2. Unmatched junction bases numbered 10, after V lost 3 bases and J lost 1 base. Looked up from germline, CDR1 is LNHDA and CDR2 is SQIVND (reference sequence). The CDR3 spans 17 residues. The CDR3 sequence is CASSIPHGRAGQETQYF. The CDR3 region has the DNA TGTGCCAGTAGTATTCCGCACGGGAGGGCGGGCCAAGAGACCCAGTACTTC.

The chain links TRBV29-1 to TRBJ2-1; no clear D. Trimming left V 4 bases short and J 4 bases short, with 5 bases between. The CDR3 length is 11 residues. Per germline, CDR1 SQVTM and CDR2 ANQGSEA. CDR3 protein: CSVGEYNEQFF. CDR3 in DNA: TGCAGCGTTGGCGAATACAATGAGCAGTTCTTC.

This clonotype was seen many times. The chain links TRBV7-2 to TRBJ2-7; 7 nucleotides line up with TRBD2. CDR1 is SGHTA and CDR2 is FQGNSA in the germline V gene. The CDR3 length is 14 residues. The trim removed 5 bases at V and 4 bases at J, leaving 8 bases unmatched. CDR3 loop: CASSRTSGGYEQYF. The CDR3 region has the DNA TGTGCCAGCAGCCGGACTAGTGGGGGGTACGAGCAGTACTTC.